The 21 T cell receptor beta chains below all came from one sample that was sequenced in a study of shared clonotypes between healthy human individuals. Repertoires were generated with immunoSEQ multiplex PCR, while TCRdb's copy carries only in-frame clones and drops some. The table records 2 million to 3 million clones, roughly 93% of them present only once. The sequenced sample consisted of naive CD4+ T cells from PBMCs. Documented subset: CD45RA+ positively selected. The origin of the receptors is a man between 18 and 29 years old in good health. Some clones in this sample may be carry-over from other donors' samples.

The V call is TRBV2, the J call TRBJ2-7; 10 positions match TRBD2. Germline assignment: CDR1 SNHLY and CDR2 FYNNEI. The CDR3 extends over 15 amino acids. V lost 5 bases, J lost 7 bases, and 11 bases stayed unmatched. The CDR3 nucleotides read TGTGCCAGCAGTCCGAGACTAGCGGGCATAGGGGAGCAGTACTTC. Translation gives CASSPRLAGIGEQYF. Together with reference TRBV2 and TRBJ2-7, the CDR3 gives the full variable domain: EPEVTQTPSHQVTQMGQEVILRCVPISNHLYFYWYRQILGQKVEFLVSFYNNEISEKSEIFDDQFSVERPDGSNFTLKIRSTKLEDSAMYFCASSPRLAGIGEQYFGPGTRLTVT.

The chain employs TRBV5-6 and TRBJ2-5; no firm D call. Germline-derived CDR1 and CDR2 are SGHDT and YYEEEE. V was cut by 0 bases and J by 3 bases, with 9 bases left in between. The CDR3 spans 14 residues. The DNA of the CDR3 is TGTGCCAGCAGCTTGGGCCCCCTAGAAGAGACCCAGTACTTC. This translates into CASSLGPLEETQYF.

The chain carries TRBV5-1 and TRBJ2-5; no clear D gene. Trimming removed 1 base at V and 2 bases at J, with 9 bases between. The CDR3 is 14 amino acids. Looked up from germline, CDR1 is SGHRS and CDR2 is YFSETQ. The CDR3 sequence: CASSLIGYQETQYF. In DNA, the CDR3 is TGCGCCAGCAGCTTGATCGGGTATCAAGAGACCCAGTACTTC.

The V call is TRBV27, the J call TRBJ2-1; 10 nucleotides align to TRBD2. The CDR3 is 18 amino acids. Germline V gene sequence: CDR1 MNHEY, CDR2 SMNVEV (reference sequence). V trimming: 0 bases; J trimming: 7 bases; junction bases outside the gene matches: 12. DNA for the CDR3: TGTGCCAGCAGTTTATCGCATATAGCGGGAGGACTTGGGAATGAGCAGTTCTTC. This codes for CASSLSHIAGGLGNEQFF.

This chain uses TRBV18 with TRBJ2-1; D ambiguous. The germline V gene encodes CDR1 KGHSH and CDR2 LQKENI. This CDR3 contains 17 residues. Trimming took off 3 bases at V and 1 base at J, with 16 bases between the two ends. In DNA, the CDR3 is TGTGCCAGCTCACCTGGGATACTTGACCTATCCTACAATGAGCAGTTCTTC. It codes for CASSPGILDLSYNEQFF.

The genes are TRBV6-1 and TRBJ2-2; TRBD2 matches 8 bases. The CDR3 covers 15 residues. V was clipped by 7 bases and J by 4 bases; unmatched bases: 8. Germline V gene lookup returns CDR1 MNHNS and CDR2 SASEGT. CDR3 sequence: CASMTGGLGTGELFF. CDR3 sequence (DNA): TGTGCCAGCATGACGGGAGGGCTTGGCACCGGGGAGCTGTTTTTT.

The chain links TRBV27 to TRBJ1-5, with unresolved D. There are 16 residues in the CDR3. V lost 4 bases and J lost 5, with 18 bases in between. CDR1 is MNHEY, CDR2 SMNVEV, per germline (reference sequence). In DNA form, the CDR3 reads TGTGCCAGCAGTTCCAACATCGGGAAGCGGGATCAGCCCCAGCATTTT. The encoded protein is CASSSNIGKRDQPQHF.

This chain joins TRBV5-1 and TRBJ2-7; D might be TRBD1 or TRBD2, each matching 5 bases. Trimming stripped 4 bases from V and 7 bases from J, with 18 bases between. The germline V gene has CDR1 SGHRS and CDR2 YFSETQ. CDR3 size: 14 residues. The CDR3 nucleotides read TGCGCCAGCAGCCCCTCCGGGGCAACATGGGAGCAGTACTTC. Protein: CASSPSGATWEQYF. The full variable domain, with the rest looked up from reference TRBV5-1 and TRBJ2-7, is KAGVTQTPRYLIKTRGQQVTLSCSPISGHRSVSWYQQTPGQGLQFLFEYFSETQRNKGNFPGRFSGRQFSNSRSEMNVSTLELGDSALYLCASSPSGATWEQYFGPGTRLTVT.

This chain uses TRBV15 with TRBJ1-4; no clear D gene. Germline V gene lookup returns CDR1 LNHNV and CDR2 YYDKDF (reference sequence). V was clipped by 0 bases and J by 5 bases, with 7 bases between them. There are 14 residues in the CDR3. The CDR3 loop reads CATSREVRNEKLFF. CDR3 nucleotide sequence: TGTGCCACCAGCAGAGAGGTACGGAATGAAAAACTGTTTTTT.

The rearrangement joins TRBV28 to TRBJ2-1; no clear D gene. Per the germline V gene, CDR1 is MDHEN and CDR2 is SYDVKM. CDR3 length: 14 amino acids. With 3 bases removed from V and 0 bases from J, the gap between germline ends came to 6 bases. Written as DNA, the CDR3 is TGTGCCAGCAGTTTGAGTGTCTCCTACAATGAGCAGTTCTTC. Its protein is CASSLSVSYNEQFF.

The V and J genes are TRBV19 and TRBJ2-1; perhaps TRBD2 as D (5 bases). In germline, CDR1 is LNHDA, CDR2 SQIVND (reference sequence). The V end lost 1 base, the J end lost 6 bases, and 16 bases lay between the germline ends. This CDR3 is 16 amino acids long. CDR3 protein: CASSIVASAGGNEQFF. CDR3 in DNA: TGTGCCAGTAGTATAGTGGCTAGTGCGGGCGGCAATGAGCAGTTCTTC. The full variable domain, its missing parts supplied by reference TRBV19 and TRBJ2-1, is DGGITQSPKYLFRKEGQNVTLSCEQNLNHDAMYWYRQDPGQGLRLIYYSQIVNDFQKGDIAEGYSVSREKKESFPLTVTSAQKNPTAFYLCASSIVASAGGNEQFFGPGTRLTVL.

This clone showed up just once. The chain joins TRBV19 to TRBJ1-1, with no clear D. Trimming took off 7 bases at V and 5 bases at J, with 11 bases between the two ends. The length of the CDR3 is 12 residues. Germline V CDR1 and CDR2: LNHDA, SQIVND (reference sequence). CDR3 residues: CASTKGLTEAFF. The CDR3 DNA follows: TGTGCCAGTACCAAAGGGTTGACTGAAGCTTTCTTT.

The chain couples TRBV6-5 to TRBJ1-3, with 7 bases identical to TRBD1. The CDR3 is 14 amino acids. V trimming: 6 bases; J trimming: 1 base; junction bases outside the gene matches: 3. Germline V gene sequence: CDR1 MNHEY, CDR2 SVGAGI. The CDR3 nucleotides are TGTGCCAGCAGGGAACAGGGGTCTGGAAACACCATATATTTT. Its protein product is CASREQGSGNTIYF.

The CDR3 protein is CASSNLDSPRRAYEQYF. CDR3 nucleotide sequence: TGTGCCAGCAGTAACTTGGACAGTCCAAGGCGTGCCTACGAGCAGTACTTC. The V and J genes are TRBV7-9 and TRBJ2-7, with a weak D call TRBD1 (6 bases). Germline V lookup: CDR1 SEHNR, CDR2 FQNEAQ (reference sequence). This CDR3 is 17 amino acids long. Trimming shortened V by 6 bases and J by 2 bases, and 23 bases separated the two germline ends.

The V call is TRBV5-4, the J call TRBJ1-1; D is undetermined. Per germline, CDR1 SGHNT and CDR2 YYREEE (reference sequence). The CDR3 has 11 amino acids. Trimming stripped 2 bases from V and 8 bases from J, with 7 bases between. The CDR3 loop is CASSFESEAFF. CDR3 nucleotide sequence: TGTGCCAGCAGCTTCGAATCCGAAGCTTTCTTT.

The CDR3 coding sequence is TGTGCCAGCTCACCCGGACGAGAATCTAACTATGGCTACACCTTC. Translating it yields CASSPGRESNYGYTF. V usage is TRBV18 and J usage is TRBJ1-2; no clear D. The germline V gene encodes CDR1 KGHSH and CDR2 LQKENI. Trimming cost V 3 bases and J 0 bases, with 11 bases left between them. The CDR3 sequence is 15 residues long.

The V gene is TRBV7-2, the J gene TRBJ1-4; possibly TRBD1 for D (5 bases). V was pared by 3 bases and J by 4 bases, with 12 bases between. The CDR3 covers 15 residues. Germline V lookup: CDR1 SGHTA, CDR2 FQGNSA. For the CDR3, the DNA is TGTGCCAGCAGCTTTAGGGGCATCCATAATGAAAAACTGTTTTTT. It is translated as CASSFRGIHNEKLFF.

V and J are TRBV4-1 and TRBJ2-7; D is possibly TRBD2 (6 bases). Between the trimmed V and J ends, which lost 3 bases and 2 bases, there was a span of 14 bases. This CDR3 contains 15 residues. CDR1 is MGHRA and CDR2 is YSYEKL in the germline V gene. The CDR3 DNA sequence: TGCGCCAGCAGCCATGATAGGGACTTTACCTACGAGCAGTACTTC. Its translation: CASSHDRDFTYEQYF.

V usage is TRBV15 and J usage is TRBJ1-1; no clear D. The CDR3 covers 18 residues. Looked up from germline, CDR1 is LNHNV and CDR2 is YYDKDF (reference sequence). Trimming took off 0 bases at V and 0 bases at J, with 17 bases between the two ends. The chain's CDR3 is CATSRDPLVVILNTEAFF. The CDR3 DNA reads TGTGCCACCAGCAGAGATCCTTTGGTCGTGATATTGAACACTGAAGCTTTCTTT.

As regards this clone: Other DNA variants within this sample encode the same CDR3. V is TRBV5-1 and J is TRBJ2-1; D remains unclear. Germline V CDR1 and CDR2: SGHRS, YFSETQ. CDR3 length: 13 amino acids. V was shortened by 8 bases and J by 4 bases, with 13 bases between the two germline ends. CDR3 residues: CASSLASYNEQFF. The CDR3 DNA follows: TGCGCCAGTTCCCTCGCGTCTTACAATGAGCAGTTCTTC. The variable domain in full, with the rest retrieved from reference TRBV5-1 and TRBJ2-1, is KAGVTQTPRYLIKTRGQQVTLSCSPISGHRSVSWYQQTPGQGLQFLFEYFSETQRNKGNFPGRFSGRQFSNSRSEMNVSTLELGDSALYLCASSLASYNEQFFGPGTRLTVL.

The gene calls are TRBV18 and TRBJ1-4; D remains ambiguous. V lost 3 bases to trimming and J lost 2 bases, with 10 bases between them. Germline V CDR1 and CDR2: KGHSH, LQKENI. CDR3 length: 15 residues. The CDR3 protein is CASSPRGNTNEKLFF. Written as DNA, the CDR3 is TGTGCCAGCTCACCCCGCGGGAATACTAATGAAAAACTGTTTTTT.